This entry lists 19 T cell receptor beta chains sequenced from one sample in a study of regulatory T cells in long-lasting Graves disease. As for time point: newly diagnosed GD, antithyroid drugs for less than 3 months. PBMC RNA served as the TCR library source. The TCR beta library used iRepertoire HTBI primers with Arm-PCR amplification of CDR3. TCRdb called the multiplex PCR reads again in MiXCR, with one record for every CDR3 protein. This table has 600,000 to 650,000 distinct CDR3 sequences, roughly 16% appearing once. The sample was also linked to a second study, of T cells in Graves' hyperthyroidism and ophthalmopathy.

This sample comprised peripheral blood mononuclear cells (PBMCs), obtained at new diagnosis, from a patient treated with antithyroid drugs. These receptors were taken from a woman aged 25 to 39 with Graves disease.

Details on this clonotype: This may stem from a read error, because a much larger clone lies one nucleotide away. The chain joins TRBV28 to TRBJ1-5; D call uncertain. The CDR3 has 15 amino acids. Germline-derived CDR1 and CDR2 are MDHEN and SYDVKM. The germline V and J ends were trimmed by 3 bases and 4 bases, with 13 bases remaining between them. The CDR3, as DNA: TGTGCCAGCAGTTTGATGGCGGCCCTGAATCAGCCCCAGCATTTT. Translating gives CASSLMAALNQPQHF. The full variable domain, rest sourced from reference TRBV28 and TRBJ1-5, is DVKVTQSSRYLVKRTGEKVFLECVQDMDHENMFWYRQDPGLGLRLIYFSYDVKMKEKGDIPEGYSVSREKKERFSLILESASTNQTSMYLCASSLMAALNQPQHFGDGTRLSIL.

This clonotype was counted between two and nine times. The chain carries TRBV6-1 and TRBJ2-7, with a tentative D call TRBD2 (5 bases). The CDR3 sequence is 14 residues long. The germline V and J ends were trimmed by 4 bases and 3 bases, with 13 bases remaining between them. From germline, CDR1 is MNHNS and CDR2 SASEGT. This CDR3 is CASSVAARDYEQYF. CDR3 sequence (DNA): TGTGCCAGCAGTGTCGCGGCCCGGGACTACGAGCAGTACTTC.

The CDR3 nucleotides are TGTGCCACCCTACGGTACAATGAGCAGTTCTTC. Protein product: CATLRYNEQFF. The chain couples TRBV12-3 or TRBV12-4 to TRBJ2-1; unclear D gene. This CDR3 comprises 11 residues. Trimming took 10 bases from V and 4 from J, leaving 8 bases between them.

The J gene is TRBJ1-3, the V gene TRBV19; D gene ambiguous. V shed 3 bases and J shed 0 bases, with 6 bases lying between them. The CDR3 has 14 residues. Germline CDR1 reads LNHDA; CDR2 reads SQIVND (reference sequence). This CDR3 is CASSMESSGNTIYF. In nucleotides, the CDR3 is TGTGCCAGTAGTATGGAGTCCTCTGGAAACACCATATATTTT.

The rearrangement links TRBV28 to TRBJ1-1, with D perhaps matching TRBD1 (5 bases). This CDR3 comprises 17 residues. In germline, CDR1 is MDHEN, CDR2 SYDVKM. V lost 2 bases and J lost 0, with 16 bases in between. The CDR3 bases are TGTGCCAGCAGTTTAAGGTTGGGGGTTGTCATGAACACTGAAGCTTTCTTT. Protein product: CASSLRLGVVMNTEAFF.

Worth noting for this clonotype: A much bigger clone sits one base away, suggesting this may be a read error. In DNA, the CDR3 is TGTGCCTGCAGTTTATGGGCATCCCCTGAAGCTTTCTTT. It encodes CACSLWASPEAFF. The rearrangement links TRBV12-3 or TRBV12-4 to TRBJ1-1, with no clear D. This CDR3 is 13 amino acids long.

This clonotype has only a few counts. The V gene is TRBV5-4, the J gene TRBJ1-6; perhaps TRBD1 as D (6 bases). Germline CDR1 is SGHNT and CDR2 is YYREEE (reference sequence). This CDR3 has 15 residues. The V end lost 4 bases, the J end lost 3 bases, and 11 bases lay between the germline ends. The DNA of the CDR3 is TGTGCCAGCAGCACCGGGGGGCTCTATAATTCACCCCTCCACTTT. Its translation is CASSTGGLYNSPLHF.

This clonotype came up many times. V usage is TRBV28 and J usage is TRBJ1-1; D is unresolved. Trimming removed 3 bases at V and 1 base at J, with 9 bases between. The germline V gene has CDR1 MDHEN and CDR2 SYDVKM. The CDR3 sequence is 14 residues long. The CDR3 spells CASSFWVENTEAFF. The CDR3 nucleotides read TGTGCCAGCAGTTTTTGGGTTGAGAACACTGAAGCTTTCTTT. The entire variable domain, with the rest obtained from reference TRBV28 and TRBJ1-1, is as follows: DVKVTQSSRYLVKRTGEKVFLECVQDMDHENMFWYRQDPGLGLRLIYFSYDVKMKEKGDIPEGYSVSREKKERFSLILESASTNQTSMYLCASSFWVENTEAFFGQGTRLTVV.

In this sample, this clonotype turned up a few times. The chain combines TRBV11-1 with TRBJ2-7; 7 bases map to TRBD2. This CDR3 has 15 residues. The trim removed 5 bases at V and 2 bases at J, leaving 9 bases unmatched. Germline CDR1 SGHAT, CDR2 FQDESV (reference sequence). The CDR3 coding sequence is TGTGCCAGCAGCCCAGGACTAGACGTTACCTACGAGCAGTACTTC. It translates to CASSPGLDVTYEQYF.

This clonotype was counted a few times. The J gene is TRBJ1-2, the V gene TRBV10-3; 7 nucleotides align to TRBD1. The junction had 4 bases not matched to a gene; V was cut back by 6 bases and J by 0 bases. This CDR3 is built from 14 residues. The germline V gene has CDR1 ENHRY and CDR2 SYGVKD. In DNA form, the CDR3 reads TGTGCCATCAGCCAGGGACAGTCTAACTATGGCTACACCTTC. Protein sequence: CAISQGQSNYGYTF.

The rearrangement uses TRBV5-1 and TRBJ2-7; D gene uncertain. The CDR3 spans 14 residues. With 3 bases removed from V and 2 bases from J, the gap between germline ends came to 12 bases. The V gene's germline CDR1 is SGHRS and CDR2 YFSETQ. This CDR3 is CASSYISEAYEQYF. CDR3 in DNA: TGCGCCAGCAGCTATATTAGTGAAGCCTACGAGCAGTACTTC.

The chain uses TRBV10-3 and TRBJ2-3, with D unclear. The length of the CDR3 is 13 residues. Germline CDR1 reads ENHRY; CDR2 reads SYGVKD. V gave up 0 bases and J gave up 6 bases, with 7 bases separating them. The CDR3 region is CAISESGSDTQYF. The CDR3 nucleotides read TGTGCCATCAGTGAGTCGGGCTCGGATACGCAGTATTTT.

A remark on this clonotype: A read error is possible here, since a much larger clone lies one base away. Here the CDR3 reads CTSSYPDRVQPQHF. In nucleotides, the CDR3 is TGTACCAGCAGTTACCCCGACAGGGTACAGCCCCAGCATTTT. V usage is TRBV6-5 and J usage is TRBJ1-5; TRBD1 matches 7 bases. This CDR3 has 14 amino acids. CDR1 is MNHEY and CDR2 is SVGAGI in the germline V gene.

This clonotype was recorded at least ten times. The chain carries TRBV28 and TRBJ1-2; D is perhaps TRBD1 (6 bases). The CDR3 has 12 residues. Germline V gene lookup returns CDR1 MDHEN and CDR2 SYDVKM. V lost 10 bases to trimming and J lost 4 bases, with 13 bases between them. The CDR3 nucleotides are TGTGCCATTCCGCAACAGGGCTATGGCTACACCTTC. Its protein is CAIPQQGYGYTF.

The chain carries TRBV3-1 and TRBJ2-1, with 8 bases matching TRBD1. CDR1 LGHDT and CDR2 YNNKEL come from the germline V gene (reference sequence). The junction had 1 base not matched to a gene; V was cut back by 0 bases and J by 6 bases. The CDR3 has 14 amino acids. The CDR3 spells CASSQDRGRNEQFF. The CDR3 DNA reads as TGTGCCAGCAGCCAAGACAGGGGGCGCAATGAGCAGTTCTTC.

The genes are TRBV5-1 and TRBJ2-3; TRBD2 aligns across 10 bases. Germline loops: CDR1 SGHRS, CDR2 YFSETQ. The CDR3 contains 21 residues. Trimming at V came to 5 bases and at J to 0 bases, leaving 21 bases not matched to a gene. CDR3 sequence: CASRPGLSSGRSGLSTDTQYF. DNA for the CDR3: TGCGCCAGCAGGCCCGGTCTGTCTAGCGGGAGAAGTGGGTTAAGCACAGATACGCAGTATTTT.

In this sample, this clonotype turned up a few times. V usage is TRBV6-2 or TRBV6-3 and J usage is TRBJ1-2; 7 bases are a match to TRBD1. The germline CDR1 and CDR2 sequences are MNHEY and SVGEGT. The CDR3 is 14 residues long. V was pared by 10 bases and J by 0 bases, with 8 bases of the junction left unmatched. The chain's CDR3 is CAIDREVANYGYTF. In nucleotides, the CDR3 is TGTGCCATCGACAGGGAGGTCGCTAACTATGGCTACACCTTC.

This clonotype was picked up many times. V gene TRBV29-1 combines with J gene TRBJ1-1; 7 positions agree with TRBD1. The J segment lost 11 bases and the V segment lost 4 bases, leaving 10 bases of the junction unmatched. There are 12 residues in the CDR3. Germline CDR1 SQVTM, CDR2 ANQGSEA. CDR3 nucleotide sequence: TGCAGCGTTGCCCCAGACAGGGAGCAGGCTTTCTTT. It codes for CSVAPDREQAFF.

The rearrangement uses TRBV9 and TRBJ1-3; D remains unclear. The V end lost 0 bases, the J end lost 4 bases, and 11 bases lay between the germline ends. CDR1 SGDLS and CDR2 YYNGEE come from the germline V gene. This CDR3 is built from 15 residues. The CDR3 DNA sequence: TGTGCCAGCAGCGTAGACGGAGGCTCGGGAAACACCATATATTTT. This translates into CASSVDGGSGNTIYF.